This record concerns one T cell receptor beta chain sequence. The antigen remains unidentified. CDR1 SNHLY and CDR2 FYNNEI come from the germline V gene. V gave up 10 bases and J gave up 5 bases; unmatched junction bases: 12. This CDR3 comprises 15 residues. The data are from a study of siplizumab effects on memory and regulatory T cells. Findings and caveats of the study: Siplizumab brought about a significant reduction in alloreactive sequences traceable to unstimulated CD4+ memory cells.

Assay used: immunoSEQ multiplex PCR; TCRdb lists only in-frame clones, some missing. The repertoire holds more than 85,000 clones, with 94% as singletons. The origin of this receptor is a human donor in good health. This sequence joins TRBV2 and TRBJ2-2; 8 bases agree with TRBD2. Sample: Tregs sorted from blood. The CDR3 nucleotides are TGTGCCACTCAGAGCTGGGCGGGAGGTACCGGGGAGCTGTTTTTT. Protein product: CATQSWAGGTGELFF.